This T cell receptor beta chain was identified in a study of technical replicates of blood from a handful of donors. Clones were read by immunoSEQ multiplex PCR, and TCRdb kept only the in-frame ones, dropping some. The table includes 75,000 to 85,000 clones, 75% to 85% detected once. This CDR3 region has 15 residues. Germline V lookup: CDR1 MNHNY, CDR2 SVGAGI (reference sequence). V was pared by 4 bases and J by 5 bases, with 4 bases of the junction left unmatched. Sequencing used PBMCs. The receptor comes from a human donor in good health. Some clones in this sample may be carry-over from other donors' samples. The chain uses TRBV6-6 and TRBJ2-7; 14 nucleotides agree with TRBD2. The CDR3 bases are TGTGCCAGCAGTTTGACTAGCGGGAGGGTCCACGAGCAGTACTTC. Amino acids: CASSLTSGRVHEQYF.